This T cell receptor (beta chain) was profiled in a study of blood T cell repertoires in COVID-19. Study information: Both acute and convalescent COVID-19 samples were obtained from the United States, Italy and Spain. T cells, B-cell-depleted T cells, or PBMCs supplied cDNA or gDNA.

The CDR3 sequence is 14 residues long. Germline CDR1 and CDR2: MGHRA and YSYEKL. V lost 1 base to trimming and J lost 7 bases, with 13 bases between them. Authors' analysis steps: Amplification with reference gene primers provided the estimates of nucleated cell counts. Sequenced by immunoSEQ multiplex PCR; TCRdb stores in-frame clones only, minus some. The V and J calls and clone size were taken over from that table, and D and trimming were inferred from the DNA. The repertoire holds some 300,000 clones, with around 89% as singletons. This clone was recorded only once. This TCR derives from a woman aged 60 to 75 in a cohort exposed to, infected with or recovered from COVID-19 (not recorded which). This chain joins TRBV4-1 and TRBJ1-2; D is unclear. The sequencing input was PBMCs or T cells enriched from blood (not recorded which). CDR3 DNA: TGCGCCAGCAGCCAAGTCCGGGAACCTTTTGGCTACACCTTC. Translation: CASSQVREPFGYTF.